Below are 2 T cell receptor beta chains sequenced from a single sample in a study of T cells in tuberculosis. Generated by immunoSEQ multiplex PCR, the TCRdb table keeps only in-frame clones and is missing some. The profile covers roughly 44,000 clones, with around 96% appearing a single time and less than 8.5% taken by the ten largest. What was sequenced was PBMCs. The receptor source for this set is a donor aged 10 to 29 with latent tuberculosis or without tuberculosis infection.

The rearrangement uses TRBV18 and TRBJ1-1; D may be TRBD1 (5 bases). The germline gives CDR1 KGHSH, CDR2 LQKENI. V dropped 4 bases and J dropped 4 bases, with 13 bases sitting between them. The CDR3 loop spans 14 amino acids. The chain's CDR3 is CASSRAGVGTEAFF. In DNA form, the CDR3 reads TGTGCCAGCTCACGGGCGGGGGTTGGCACTGAAGCTTTCTTT.

CDR3 amino acids: CASSRRQPGSGGPRSKNIQYF. Here the CDR3 DNA reads TGTGCCAGCAGCCGAAGGCAGCCCGGGTCGGGGGGGCCGCGGTCCAAAAACATTCAGTACTTC. The chain combines TRBV4-2 with TRBJ2-4; 8 nucleotides match TRBD2. V shed 4 bases, J shed 2 bases, and the junction held 22 bases outside the gene matches. Per germline, CDR1 LGHNA and CDR2 YNFKEQ. This CDR3 region has 21 residues.